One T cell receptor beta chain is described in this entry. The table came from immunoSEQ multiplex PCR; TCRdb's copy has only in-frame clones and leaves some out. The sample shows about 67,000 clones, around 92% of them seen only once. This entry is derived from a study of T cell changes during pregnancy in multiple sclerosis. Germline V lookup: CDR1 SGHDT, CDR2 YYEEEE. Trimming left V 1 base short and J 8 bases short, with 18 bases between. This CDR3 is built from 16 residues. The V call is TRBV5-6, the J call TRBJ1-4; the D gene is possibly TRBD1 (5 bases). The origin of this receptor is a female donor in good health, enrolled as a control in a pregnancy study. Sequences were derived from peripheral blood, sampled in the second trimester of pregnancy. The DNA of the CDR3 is TGTGCCAGCAGCTTGATAGTTCAATCGGGACTGGAAAAACTGTTTTTT. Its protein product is CASSLIVQSGLEKLFF.